Sequencing of this TCR beta chain was carried out in a study of T-cell reconstitution after alpha-beta-depleted transplantation in children. Findings and caveats of the study: Surviving recipient T cells and thymic progenitors produced the high day-60 TCRbeta diversity seen in some patients. Most T-cell counts and diversity one year after the transplant came from T cells that were newly produced. Reportedly, only several hundred clones from non-depleted graft cells drove alpha-beta T-cell counts at about two months.

During its preparation, the TCRbeta library received unique molecular identifiers. One entry per CDR3 protein, called by TCRdb with MiXCR from the PCR reads. The sample yields fewer than 350,000 distinct CDR3 sequences, roughly 7.8% seen once. The CDR3 is 15 residues long. The germline gives CDR1 LNHNV, CDR2 YYDKDF (reference sequence). V lost 3 bases and J lost 2; bases outside the gene matches: 4. This clonotype was picked up many times. As yet, its antigen is unknown. The chain uses TRBV15 and TRBJ2-7; TRBD2 agrees at 10 bases. This clonotype originated in a female patient aged 2-15 years who had a stem cell transplant for Fanconi anemia, so the T cells may come from the graft donor. Sequences were derived from peripheral blood, sampled 360 days after TCRalphabeta/CD19-depleted stem cell transplant. The CDR3 bases are TGTGCCACCAGCAGTTTAGCGGGGGGTACCTACGAGCAGTACTTC. This translates into CATSSLAGGTYEQYF.